These 16 T cell receptor beta chains were all obtained from the same sample, sequenced in a study of identical twins. Each CDR3 protein is one row after TCRdb ran MiXCR on the 5' RACE reads. The sample shows roughly 690,000 distinct CDR3 sequences, around 6% of them seen only once. Sequencing used naive T cells sorted from blood. The origin of the receptors is a man younger than 30 in good health.

This clonotype appeared many times. V gene TRBV12-3 or TRBV12-4 combines with J gene TRBJ1-1, with D perhaps matching TRBD1 (5 bases). Trimming removed 7 bases at V and 1 base at J, with 10 bases between. The CDR3 covers 13 residues. In DNA, the CDR3 is TGTGCCAGCAAGGAGAGGGGGAACACTGAAGCTTTCTTT. This sequence encodes CASKERGNTEAFF.

The chain joins TRBV7-9 to TRBJ2-7, with D possibly matching TRBD1 (6 bases). CDR3 length: 15 residues. V was cut by 6 bases and J by 2 bases, with 17 bases left in between. Germline V gene lookup returns CDR1 SEHNR and CDR2 FQNEAQ (reference sequence). DNA for the CDR3: TGTGCCAGCAGTTCAGGAGCGGACAGACCCTACGAGCAGTACTTC. It encodes CASSSGADRPYEQYF.

This clonotype was counted between two and nine times. The chain combines TRBV20-1 with TRBJ2-5; D gene ambiguous. The V end lost 6 bases, the J end lost 3 bases, and 14 bases lay between the germline ends. The CDR3 totals 13 residues. Looked up from germline, CDR1 is DFQATT and CDR2 is SNEGSKA (reference sequence). CDR3 in amino acids: CSAGLTMEETQYF. CDR3 DNA: TGCAGTGCAGGGCTGACGATGGAAGAGACCCAGTACTTC.

This clonotype was seen a handful of times. The J gene is TRBJ2-7, the V gene TRBV6-5; TRBD1 agrees at 7 bases. Trimming at V came to 4 bases and at J to 6 bases, leaving 15 bases not matched to a gene. Germline V gives CDR1 MNHEY, CDR2 SVGAGI. The CDR3 runs 16 residues. The CDR3 spells CASSLQGSRAVGEQYF. The CDR3 DNA sequence: TGTGCCAGCAGTTTACAGGGGTCAAGGGCCGTCGGCGAGCAGTACTTC.

The chain recombines TRBV29-1 with TRBJ2-7; D is possibly TRBD2 (8 bases). Trimming removed 5 bases at V and 4 bases at J, with 27 bases between. The CDR3 sequence is 17 residues long. CDR1 is SQVTM and CDR2 is ANQGSEA in the germline V gene. This CDR3 reads CSVTPGTDTSGGYEQYF. In DNA, the CDR3 is TGCAGCGTTACACCCGGGACAGACACTAGCGGAGGTTACGAGCAGTACTTC.

This clonotype has at least ten counts. V usage is TRBV6-1 and J usage is TRBJ1-4; D call uncertain. Trimming cost V 2 bases and J 7 bases, with 11 bases left between them. CDR1 MNHNS and CDR2 SASEGT come from the germline V gene. There are 14 residues in the CDR3. The CDR3 DNA reads as TGTGCCAGCAGTGAACGAGGTGACGGTGAAAAACTGTTTTTT. Protein: CASSERGDGEKLFF.

This clonotype was seen only a few times. The chain combines TRBV12-3 or TRBV12-4 with TRBJ2-1; 12 bases align to TRBD2. V lost 5 bases to trimming and J lost 5 bases; unmatched junction nucleotides: 7. The length of the CDR3 is 16 residues. CDR3 region: CASSPRTSGINNEQFF. The DNA for the CDR3 is TGTGCCAGCAGTCCAAGGACTAGCGGGATAAACAATGAGCAGTTCTTC.

This clonotype was observed many times. V is TRBV12-3 or TRBV12-4 and J is TRBJ2-1; D gene unclear. V was shortened by 3 bases and J by 9 bases, with 12 bases between the two germline ends. This CDR3 contains 13 residues. Written as DNA, the CDR3 is TGTGCCAGCAGTTTCCTAACTCGCCTTGAGCAGTTCTTC. Its translation: CASSFLTRLEQFF.

The chain carries TRBV30 and TRBJ2-1, with D hard to call. Germline loops: CDR1 GTSNPN, CDR2 SVGIG (reference sequence). With 5 bases removed from V and 2 bases from J, the gap between germline ends came to 16 bases. This CDR3 is 15 amino acids long. CDR3 bases: TGTGCCTGGTCCTTTGAAGCGACACCCTACAATGAGCAGTTCTTC. As protein: CAWSFEATPYNEQFF.

J is TRBJ2-1 and V is TRBV5-6; D is ambiguous. This CDR3 region has 13 residues. The germline V gene has CDR1 SGHDT and CDR2 YYEEEE. The ends were cut back, 3 bases at V and 10 bases at J, with 14 bases in the middle. DNA of the CDR3: TGTGCCAGCAGCTCCGATATAGGAAGCGAGCAGTTCTTC. Encoded protein: CASSSDIGSEQFF.

This clonotype has more than one count but fewer than ten. V and J are TRBV5-1 and TRBJ2-1; either TRBD1 or TRBD2 may fit D (5 bases each). V lost 4 bases and J 7 bases, leaving 12 bases between the germline ends. CDR1 SGHRS and CDR2 YFSETQ come from the germline V gene. This CDR3 is 13 amino acids long. The DNA for the CDR3 is TGCGCCAGCAGCGGGGGAGACGCGAATGAGCAGTTCTTC. This gives the protein CASSGGDANEQFF.

The V and J genes are TRBV20-1 and TRBJ2-3; 7 bases line up with TRBD1. The CDR3 has 16 amino acids. V lost 1 base, J lost 2 bases, and 9 bases stayed unmatched. Germline CDR1 and CDR2: DFQATT and SNEGSKA (reference sequence). CDR3 in amino acids: CSARGVNRGYTDTQYF. CDR3 bases: TGCAGTGCTAGAGGGGTGAACAGGGGATACACAGATACGCAGTATTTT.

The chain uses TRBV29-1 and TRBJ2-7; possible D gene TRBD2, 6 bases. Germline V gene data show CDR1 as SQVTM and CDR2 as ANQGSEA. V lost 7 bases and J 9 bases, leaving 19 bases between the germline ends. The CDR3 contains 12 residues. The CDR3 DNA reads as TGCAGCGCCGGCGGGGACCTCTCCGGGCAGTACTTC. Residues: CSAGGDLSGQYF.

In its sample, this clonotype was seen a few times. The rearrangement uses TRBV7-9 and TRBJ2-1; 9 bases match TRBD1. The J segment lost 9 bases and the V segment lost 1 base, leaving 10 bases of the junction unmatched. The V gene's germline CDR1 is SEHNR and CDR2 FQNEAQ (reference sequence). The CDR3 sequence is 16 residues long. CDR3 coding DNA: TGTGCCAGCAGCTTAGTTGTCGGGACAGGGTCCGTTGAGCAGTTCTTC. Translation: CASSLVVGTGSVEQFF.

This clonotype was observed a handful of times. V gene TRBV5-1 combines with J gene TRBJ2-3, with D possibly being TRBD2 (6 bases). V dropped 5 bases and J dropped 4 bases, with 20 bases sitting between them. The CDR3 consists of 16 residues. Germline CDR1 reads SGHRS; CDR2 reads YFSETQ. The CDR3 here is CASSWRGVEGADTQYF. The CDR3 DNA reads TGCGCCAGCAGTTGGCGGGGAGTGGAAGGAGCAGATACGCAGTATTTT.

This clonotype was counted many times. Here the CDR3 DNA reads TGCGCCAGCAGCTTAACCTTCACAGATACGCAGTATTTT. Its protein product is CASSLTFTDTQYF. This chain joins TRBV5-1 and TRBJ2-3; D ambiguous. Germline loops: CDR1 SGHRS, CDR2 YFSETQ. The CDR3 has 13 residues. V was pared by 2 bases and J by 2 bases, with 6 bases between.